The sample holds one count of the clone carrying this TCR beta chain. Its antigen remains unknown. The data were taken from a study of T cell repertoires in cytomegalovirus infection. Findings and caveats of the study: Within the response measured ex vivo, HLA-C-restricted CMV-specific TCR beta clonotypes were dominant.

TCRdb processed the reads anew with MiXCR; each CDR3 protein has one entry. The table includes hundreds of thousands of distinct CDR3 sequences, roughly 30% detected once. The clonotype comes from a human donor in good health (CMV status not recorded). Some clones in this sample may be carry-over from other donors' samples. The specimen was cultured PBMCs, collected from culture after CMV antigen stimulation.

DNA of the CDR3: TGTGCCAGCAGCCCAGGGCCGGTTCTCGAGCAGTACTTC. Encoded protein: CASSPGPVLEQYF. The chain combines TRBV7-2 with TRBJ2-7, with a tentative D call TRBD1 (5 bases). The CDR3 extends over 13 amino acids. V dropped 5 bases and J dropped 6 bases, with 14 bases sitting between them. Germline V gives CDR1 SGHTA, CDR2 FQGNSA.